These T cell receptor beta chains were read from a single sample in a study of shared clonotypes between healthy human individuals. The protocol was immunoSEQ multiplex PCR, while the TCRdb copy is restricted to in-frame clones and leaves out a portion. The sample has roughly 320,000 clones; more than 75% are singletons. Material: memory CD8+ T cells sorted from blood. The receptor source for this set is a man aged 18 to 29 in good health. Each CDR3 is given with its conserved first and last residue. Each record gives: CDR3 DNA, CDR3 protein, J gene, D gene, clone size, V gene. The D gene is left open where the match is weak. Rows give clone size only sometimes, using once, few, many, or a class for an expanded clone.

cdr3_nt: TGTGCCAGGGCAGGCGGCTCTAAGACTGAAGCTTTCTTT; cdr3_aa: CARAGGSKTEAFF; j_call: TRBJ1-1; d_call: .; clone_size: few; v_call: TRBV2
cdr3_nt: TGCGCCAGCAGCGGGGGGACTAACGAAGAGACCCAGTACTTC; cdr3_aa: CASSGGTNEETQYF; j_call: TRBJ2-5; d_call: TRBD2; clone_size: .; v_call: TRBV5-1
cdr3_nt: TGTGCCAGCAGCTGGGGACAGGTTCCGGGTGAGCAGTTCTTC; cdr3_aa: CASSWGQVPGEQFF; j_call: TRBJ2-1; d_call: TRBD1; clone_size: .; v_call: TRBV7-9
cdr3_nt: TGTGCCTGGAGTCTCGGACTAGCGGGGGGACAAGAGACCCAGTACTTC; cdr3_aa: CAWSLGLAGGQETQYF; j_call: TRBJ2-5; d_call: TRBD2; clone_size: .; v_call: TRBV30
cdr3_nt: TGCGCCAGCAGTGATACACAGGGGGGTCCCTACGAGCAGTACTTC; cdr3_aa: CASSDTQGGPYEQYF; j_call: TRBJ2-7; d_call: TRBD1; clone_size: .; v_call: TRBV10-2
cdr3_nt: TGTGCCAGCAGTGAATGGGGGGCCACCTATAATTCACCCCTCCACTTT; cdr3_aa: CASSEWGATYNSPLHF; j_call: TRBJ1-6; d_call: .; clone_size: .; v_call: TRBV2
cdr3_nt: TGCGCCAGCAGCCAACGTCCGCAGAACACTGAAGCTTTCTTT; cdr3_aa: CASSQRPQNTEAFF; j_call: TRBJ1-1; d_call: .; clone_size: .; v_call: TRBV4-1
cdr3_nt: TGCGCCAGCAGCCCTGCTACCGGGGGGGTGAATCAGCCCCAGCATTTT; cdr3_aa: CASSPATGGVNQPQHF; j_call: TRBJ1-5; d_call: .; clone_size: few; v_call: TRBV4-1
cdr3_nt: TGTGCCAGCCCTGACCTGAGTGGTTCACCCCTCCACTTT; cdr3_aa: CASPDLSGSPLHF; j_call: TRBJ1-6; d_call: .; clone_size: .; v_call: TRBV2
cdr3_nt: TGTGCCAGCAGCGCGGACCTGAGCTCCTACAATGAGCAGTTCTTC; cdr3_aa: CASSADLSSYNEQFF; j_call: TRBJ2-1; d_call: .; clone_size: once; v_call: TRBV7-8
cdr3_nt: TGTGCCACCAGCAGCGGCTGGACTAGCTCCTACGAGCAGTACTTC; cdr3_aa: CATSSGWTSSYEQYF; j_call: TRBJ2-7; d_call: TRBD2; clone_size: .; v_call: TRBV15
cdr3_nt: TGTGCCAGCAGTTTCGGGGCGGGCTCCTACGAGCAGTACTTC; cdr3_aa: CASSFGAGSYEQYF; j_call: TRBJ2-7; d_call: .; clone_size: .; v_call: TRBV27
cdr3_nt: TGTGCCAGTATAGAAGGGGGAGGTCCTGAAAAACTGTTTTTT; cdr3_aa: CASIEGGGPEKLFF; j_call: TRBJ1-4; d_call: .; clone_size: .; v_call: TRBV14
cdr3_nt: TGCGCCAGCAGCCACTACCGACTAGCGGAGAACCCCTACGAGCAGTACTTC; cdr3_aa: CASSHYRLAENPYEQYF; j_call: TRBJ2-7; d_call: TRBD2; clone_size: once; v_call: TRBV4-3
cdr3_nt: TGTGCCATCAGTGAGCCCGAGCCTTACGAGCAGTACTTC; cdr3_aa: CAISEPEPYEQYF; j_call: TRBJ2-7; d_call: .; clone_size: .; v_call: TRBV10-3
cdr3_nt: TGCGCCAGCAGCCAAGATTGGGACAGCTCCTACGAGCAGTACTTC; cdr3_aa: CASSQDWDSSYEQYF; j_call: TRBJ2-7; d_call: TRBD1; clone_size: .; v_call: TRBV4-3
cdr3_nt: TGTGCCAGCAGCTTAGTTGGTGGGGGACACACAGATACGCAGTATTTT; cdr3_aa: CASSLVGGGHTDTQYF; j_call: TRBJ2-3; d_call: .; clone_size: .; v_call: TRBV7-2
cdr3_nt: TGTGCCAGTGGTATATCAGGGATTTCTAGCGGGATTAATGAGCAGTTCTTC; cdr3_aa: CASGISGISSGINEQFF; j_call: TRBJ2-1; d_call: TRBD2; clone_size: .; v_call: TRBV19
cdr3_nt: TGTGCCAGCAGTGAAGAACTAGCAGAGTACGAGCAGTACTTC; cdr3_aa: CASSEELAEYEQYF; j_call: TRBJ2-7; d_call: .; clone_size: .; v_call: TRBV2
cdr3_nt: TGTGCCAGCAGTGGTCGGCCAGGGGGCGTTAGCAATCAGCCCCAGCATTTT; cdr3_aa: CASSGRPGGVSNQPQHF; j_call: TRBJ1-5; d_call: TRBD1; clone_size: .; v_call: TRBV6-4
cdr3_nt: TGTGCCAGCAGTTTACGGTTGGTGCGGGGGCCAGATCCCGGGGAGCTGTTTTTT; cdr3_aa: CASSLRLVRGPDPGELFF; j_call: TRBJ2-2; d_call: .; clone_size: many; v_call: TRBV27
cdr3_nt: TGTGCCAGTAGTAGTCGGACCTATAGCAATCAGCCCCAGCATTTT; cdr3_aa: CASSSRTYSNQPQHF; j_call: TRBJ1-5; d_call: .; clone_size: once; v_call: TRBV19
cdr3_nt: TGTGCCAGCAGCTTAGCGGGACAGGGGGCCCACGAGCAGTACTTC; cdr3_aa: CASSLAGQGAHEQYF; j_call: TRBJ2-7; d_call: TRBD1; clone_size: .; v_call: TRBV7-8
cdr3_nt: TGTGCCACCAGCAGAGGGAGCGGGGGGGAAACCTACGAGCAGTACTTC; cdr3_aa: CATSRGSGGETYEQYF; j_call: TRBJ2-7; d_call: TRBD2; clone_size: few; v_call: TRBV15
cdr3_nt: TGTGCCAGCAGCCACCGCGGGAGTATATACGAGCAGTACTTC; cdr3_aa: CASSHRGSIYEQYF; j_call: TRBJ2-7; d_call: TRBD2; clone_size: few; v_call: TRBV27
cdr3_nt: TGTGCCAGCAGCTTATACCACGGCTATACGCAGTATTTT; cdr3_aa: CASSLYHGYTQYF; j_call: TRBJ2-3; d_call: .; clone_size: once; v_call: TRBV11-3
cdr3_nt: TGTGCCAGCAGGGGCCGGGACAGGGAATTTGATGGCTACACCTTC; cdr3_aa: CASRGRDREFDGYTF; j_call: TRBJ1-2; d_call: TRBD1; clone_size: .; v_call: TRBV6-6
cdr3_nt: TGTGCCAGCAGCTCGCCTGGAAACACCATATATTTT; cdr3_aa: CASSSPGNTIYF; j_call: TRBJ1-3; d_call: .; clone_size: .; v_call: TRBV13
cdr3_nt: TGTGCCAGCAGTTACCCGGGACAAAACACCGGGGAGCTGTTTTTT; cdr3_aa: CASSYPGQNTGELFF; j_call: TRBJ2-2; d_call: .; clone_size: few; v_call: TRBV5-4
cdr3_nt: TGTGCCTGGGGTCGGGAAGGACCGGGGAACCCCAGTGAAAAACTGTTTTTT; cdr3_aa: CAWGREGPGNPSEKLFF; j_call: TRBJ1-4; d_call: .; clone_size: .; v_call: TRBV30
cdr3_nt: TGTGCCAGCAGCGAAGGGTGGGACGCTATATCTGGCGAGCAGTACTTC; cdr3_aa: CASSEGWDAISGEQYF; j_call: TRBJ2-7; d_call: .; clone_size: .; v_call: TRBV7-2
cdr3_nt: TGTGCCTCTAGAAGGAACACTGAAGCTTTCTTT; cdr3_aa: CASRRNTEAFF; j_call: TRBJ1-1; d_call: .; clone_size: .; v_call: TRBV30
cdr3_nt: TGCGCCAGCAGCCGGACAAGCTCCTACAATGAGCAGTTCTTC; cdr3_aa: CASSRTSSYNEQFF; j_call: TRBJ2-1; d_call: .; clone_size: .; v_call: TRBV4-1
cdr3_nt: TGTGCCAGCAGCTTAGGGGCAGTGATCTACGAGCAGTACTTC; cdr3_aa: CASSLGAVIYEQYF; j_call: TRBJ2-7; d_call: .; clone_size: .; v_call: TRBV11-2
cdr3_nt: TGCGCCAGCAGTGTTCGGAGGGCAGATACGCAGTATTTT; cdr3_aa: CASSVRRADTQYF; j_call: TRBJ2-3; d_call: .; clone_size: .; v_call: TRBV10-1
cdr3_nt: TGTGCCAGCAGCTCCACCCTAAGGGGGCCCCCCTACGAGCAGTACTTC; cdr3_aa: CASSSTLRGPPYEQYF; j_call: TRBJ2-7; d_call: TRBD1; clone_size: .; v_call: TRBV13